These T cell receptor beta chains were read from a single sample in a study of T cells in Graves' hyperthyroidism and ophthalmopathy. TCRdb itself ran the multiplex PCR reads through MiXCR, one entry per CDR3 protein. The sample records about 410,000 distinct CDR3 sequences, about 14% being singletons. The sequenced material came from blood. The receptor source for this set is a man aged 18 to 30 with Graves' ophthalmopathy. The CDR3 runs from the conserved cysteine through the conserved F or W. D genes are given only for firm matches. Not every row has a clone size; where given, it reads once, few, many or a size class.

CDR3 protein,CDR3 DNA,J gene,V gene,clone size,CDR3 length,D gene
CASQPGRGQETQYF,TGCGCCAGCCAACCGGGGAGGGGTCAAGAGACCCAGTACTTC,TRBJ2-5,TRBV5-1,NA,14,TRBD2
CASSFVYAGSPLHF,TGTGCCAGCAGTTTTGTATATGCGGGTTCACCCCTCCACTTT,TRBJ1-6,TRBV27,NA,14,NA
CASSDPGGGTEAFF,TGTGCCAGCAGTGACCCCGGGGGTGGCACTGAAGCTTTCTTT,TRBJ1-1,TRBV6-1,many,14,NA
CASNGGGKSEANVLTF,TGTGCCAGTAACGGAGGCGGCAAGTCTGAGGCCAACGTCCTGACTTTC,TRBJ2-6,TRBV19,NA,16,NA
CASSLLLAGIDEQYF,TGTGCCAGCAGCTTATTGCTAGCGGGGATCGACGAGCAGTACTTC,TRBJ2-7,TRBV7-9,many,15,TRBD2
CASSLRGWTEAFF,TGTGCCAGCAGTTTACGGGGATGGACTGAAGCTTTCTTT,TRBJ1-1,TRBV27,NA,13,NA
CASSRAGYPFSNQPQHF,TGCGCCAGCAGCCGGGCAGGGTACCCTTTCAGCAATCAGCCCCAGCATTTT,TRBJ1-5,TRBV4-1,once,17,NA
CATSRGVRSLVHGYTF,TGTGCCACCAGCAGAGGTGTTCGGTCTCTCGTCCATGGCTACACCTTC,TRBJ1-2,TRBV15,few,16,NA
CASSTFPAGGGEETQYF,TGTGCCAGTAGTACCTTCCCAGCGGGGGGGGGTGAAGAGACCCAGTACTTC,TRBJ2-5,TRBV19,NA,17,TRBD2
CASSHGQGFGFYEQYF,TGTGCCAGCAGCCACGGACAGGGATTCGGATTTTACGAGCAGTACTTC,TRBJ2-7,TRBV3-1,many,16,TRBD1
CASSNPLTGTTEAFF,TGTGCCAGTAGTAATCCCCTGACAGGCACCACTGAAGCTTTCTTT,TRBJ1-1,TRBV19,few,15,NA
CASSYFRYNEQFF,TGTGCCAGCAGTTATTTCCGGTACAATGAGCAGTTCTTC,TRBJ2-1,TRBV6-2/TRBV6-3,many,13,NA
CASSGTSGPYSYEQYF,TGTGCCAGCAGTGGGACTAGCGGGCCGTACTCCTACGAGCAGTACTTC,TRBJ2-7,TRBV2,few,16,TRBD2
CASSFSGQATLDEQFF,TGTGCCAGCAGCTTCAGCGGGCAGGCCACACTTGATGAGCAGTTCTTC,TRBJ2-1,TRBV7-9,many,16,NA
CASSTNSDRGAYEQYF,TGTGCCAGTTCCACCAATTCGGACAGGGGCGCCTACGAGCAGTACTTC,TRBJ2-7,TRBV27,many,16,TRBD1
CASSGRAPYYGYTF,TGTGCCAGCAGTGGGAGGGCCCCCTACTATGGCTACACCTTC,TRBJ1-2,TRBV12-3/TRBV12-4,many,14,NA
CASSLPSGTGFLGGYTF,TGTGCCAGCAGTCTACCTTCCGGGACAGGGTTCCTCGGTGGCTACACCTTC,TRBJ1-2,TRBV12-3/TRBV12-4,many,17,TRBD1
CASSPQVGLAMTQFF,TGTGCCAGCAGCCCTCAGGTGGGATTGGCGATGACGCAGTTCTTC,TRBJ2-1,TRBV9,few,15,NA
CASSSRFDGANVLTF,TGTGCCAGCAGCTCTCGGTTCGATGGGGCCAACGTCCTGACTTTC,TRBJ2-6,TRBV7-9,few,15,NA
CASSLEGRGGYTF,TGTGCCAGCAGTTTAGAGGGCCGGGGTGGCTACACCTTC,TRBJ1-2,TRBV27,few,13,NA
CASSRGLAETQYF,TGTGCCAGCAGCAGGGGTCTTGCAGAGACCCAGTACTTC,TRBJ2-5,TRBV11-1,NA,13,NA
CASSQELLAPRRYNEQFF,TGCGCCAGCAGCCAAGAGTTGTTAGCCCCTAGGAGGTACAATGAGCAGTTCTTC,TRBJ2-1,TRBV4-1,few,18,NA
CASATQGATEAFF,TGCGCCAGTGCCACACAGGGGGCCACTGAAGCTTTCTTT,TRBJ1-1,TRBV10-1,few,13,TRBD1
CASSGRGLATEYF,TGTGCCAGCAGCGGAAGAGGACTAGCAACGGAGTATTTT,TRBJ2-3,TRBV5-8,NA,13,TRBD2
CATSRDQGLAYEQYF,TGTGCCACCAGCAGAGATCAGGGACTAGCATACGAGCAGTACTTC,TRBJ2-7,TRBV15,NA,15,TRBD2
CASSPPGQPGQPQHF,TGTGCCAGCTCACCACCGGGACAGCCAGGTCAGCCCCAGCATTTT,TRBJ1-5,TRBV18,many,15,TRBD1